This TCR beta chain was recorded in a study of cytomegalovirus exposure and HLA in healthy donors. About the study: The roughly 670 first-cohort repertoires and the 130 or so validation repertoires shared the same platform, a later analysis reported. Overall study findings and caveats: Subsequent analysis found a tendency for first-cohort TCR clusters to co-occur within the 120 or so validation repertoires. It was reportedly the case that the classifier diagnosed cytomegalovirus status with high specificity and sensitivity. Most TCR sequences proved rare, with some public TCRs found in many donors.

V shed 6 bases, J shed 6 bases, and the junction held 11 bases outside the gene matches. This CDR3 spans 15 amino acids. Germline-derived CDR1 and CDR2 are MDHEN and SYDVKM. Libraries were prepared by immunoSEQ multiplex PCR; TCRdb keeps only in-frame clonotypes and omits some of them. The sample comprises about 95,000 clones, 85% of which are singletons, and 20% to 25% rests with the top ten. This clone was observed a single time. What it binds is not known. The sequenced material came from PBMCs. The chain carries TRBV28 and TRBJ1-2; TRBD1 agrees at 9 bases. This receptor was identified in a man aged 18 to 29 in good health and CMV-seropositive. The CDR3 protein is CASRPGTGIINGYTF. The CDR3 DNA reads TGTGCCAGCAGACCGGGGACAGGGATTATCAATGGCTACACCTTC.